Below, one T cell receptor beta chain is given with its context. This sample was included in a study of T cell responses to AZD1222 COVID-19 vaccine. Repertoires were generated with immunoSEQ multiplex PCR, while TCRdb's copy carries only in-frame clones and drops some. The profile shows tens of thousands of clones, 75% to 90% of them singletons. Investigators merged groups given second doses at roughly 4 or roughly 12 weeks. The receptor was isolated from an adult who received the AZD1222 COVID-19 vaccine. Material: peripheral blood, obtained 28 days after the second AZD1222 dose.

CDR3 sequence (DNA): TGTGCCACCAGGCAAAGCTTGTACACAGATACGCAGTATTTT. Protein sequence: CATRQSLYTDTQYF. The chain uses TRBV24-1 and TRBJ2-3; no clear D gene. From germline, CDR1 is KGHDR and CDR2 SFDVKD. With 7 bases removed from V and 2 bases from J, the gap between germline ends came to 12 bases. The CDR3 sequence is 14 residues long.